Below are 17 T cell receptor beta chains sequenced from a single sample in a study of blood T cell repertoires in COVID-19. Clones were read by immunoSEQ multiplex PCR, and TCRdb kept only the in-frame ones, dropping some. The table shows 250,000 to 350,000 clones, with about 90% occurring only once. The source material was PBMCs or T cells enriched from blood (not recorded which). Receptors were obtained from a woman under 30 with acute COVID-19.

This chain joins TRBV24-1 and TRBJ2-1, with 10 bases that match TRBD2. The J segment lost 7 bases and the V segment lost 7 bases, leaving 3 bases of the junction unmatched. The CDR3 loop spans 13 amino acids. CDR1 is KGHDR, CDR2 SFDVKD, per germline. CDR3 sequence: CATRGLARNEQFF. CDR3 sequence (DNA): TGTGCCACCAGGGGACTAGCGAGGAATGAGCAGTTCTTC.

The chain links TRBV18 to TRBJ2-2; 8 bases match TRBD2. With V trimmed by 1 base and J by 4 bases, 8 bases remained unmatched. The germline gives CDR1 KGHSH, CDR2 LQKENI. This CDR3 has 17 amino acids. The CDR3 sequence is CASSPRTGTSSTGELFF. DNA for the CDR3: TGTGCCAGCTCACCACGAACCGGGACTAGTAGCACCGGGGAGCTGTTTTTT.

This chain joins TRBV12-5 and TRBJ2-1; D is possibly TRBD1 (8 bases). This CDR3 has 22 residues. In germline, CDR1 is LGHNT, CDR2 FRNRAP. The germline V and J ends were trimmed by 0 bases and 4 bases, with 31 bases remaining between them. CDR3 in amino acids: CASGLVTGGVLLPDRPYNEQFF. CDR3 nucleotides: TGTGCTAGTGGTTTGGTAACAGGGGGGGTTTTGTTACCGGACAGGCCTTACAATGAGCAGTTCTTC.

The chain couples TRBV28 to TRBJ2-2; maybe TRBD2 (5 bases). There are 17 residues in the CDR3. Trimming removed 6 bases at V and 0 bases at J, with 17 bases between. The V gene's germline CDR1 is MDHEN and CDR2 SYDVKM. The CDR3 is CASRNIRSGTNTGELFF. CDR3 bases: TGTGCCAGCAGGAATATCCGAAGCGGTACGAACACCGGGGAGCTGTTTTTT.

The chain combines TRBV14 with TRBJ2-7, with 9 positions matching TRBD1. The CDR3 extends over 14 amino acids. V shed 4 bases and J 4 bases; nucleotides not matched to a gene: 5. Germline V lookup: CDR1 SGHDN, CDR2 FVKESK. The CDR3 reads CASSLGQGGYEQYF. DNA of the CDR3: TGTGCCAGCAGCCTGGGACAGGGTGGATACGAGCAGTACTTC.

This sequence joins TRBV9 and TRBJ2-1, with 8 bases matching TRBD2. The trim removed 0 bases at V and 7 bases at J, leaving 9 bases unmatched. Germline values: CDR1 SGDLS, CDR2 YYNGEE. The CDR3 is 16 amino acids. CDR3 nucleotide sequence: TGTGCCAGCAGCGTAGATAGCGGGAAGGCGGGAAATGAGCAGTTCTTC. Its translation: CASSVDSGKAGNEQFF. The whole variable domain, remainder taken from reference TRBV9 and TRBJ2-1, is DSGVTQTPKHLITATGQRVTLRCSPRSGDLSVYWYQQSLDQGLQFLIQYYNGEERAKGNILERFSAQQFPDLHSELNLSSLELGDSALYFCASSVDSGKAGNEQFFGPGTRLTVL.

This chain links TRBV5-1 with TRBJ2-2, with D perhaps TRBD2 (5 bases). The germline V gene encodes CDR1 SGHRS and CDR2 YFSETQ. The CDR3 length is 13 residues. V lost 0 bases and J lost 7, with 7 bases in between. CDR3 region: CASSLEGDGELFF. The CDR3, as DNA: TGCGCCAGCAGCTTGGAGGGAGACGGGGAGCTGTTTTTT.

The chain joins TRBV19 to TRBJ1-5; D is perhaps TRBD1 (6 bases). The CDR3 is made up of 16 amino acids. Germline V lookup: CDR1 LNHDA, CDR2 SQIVND (reference sequence). Trimming left V 3 bases short and J 0 bases short, with 12 bases between. The CDR3 loop is CASSIYRAYSNQPQHF. DNA of the CDR3: TGTGCCAGTAGTATTTACAGGGCATATAGCAATCAGCCCCAGCATTTT.

The chain employs TRBV2 and TRBJ1-3; D might be TRBD1 (6 bases). The CDR3 is made up of 15 amino acids. Trimming cost V 6 bases and J 3 bases, with 15 bases left between them. Germline V gene lookup returns CDR1 SNHLY and CDR2 FYNNEI. DNA of the CDR3: TGTGCCAGCAGCGGGCAGGGGAAGGGTGGAAACACCATATATTTT. Translating gives CASSGQGKGGNTIYF. The variable domain in full, with the rest retrieved from reference TRBV2 and TRBJ1-3, is EPEVTQTPSHQVTQMGQEVILRCVPISNHLYFYWYRQILGQKVEFLVSFYNNEISEKSEIFDDQFSVERPDGSNFTLKIRSTKLEDSAMYFCASSGQGKGGNTIYFGEGSWLTVV.

The rearrangement joins TRBV7-8 to TRBJ2-1; no firm D call. Trimming left V 1 base short and J 4 bases short, with 5 bases between. Germline V lookup: CDR1 SGHVS, CDR2 FQNEAQ. This CDR3 comprises 13 residues. CDR3: CASSLGQYNEQFF. For the CDR3, the DNA is TGTGCCAGCAGCTTAGGGCAGTACAATGAGCAGTTCTTC.

V usage is TRBV11-2 and J usage is TRBJ1-1; the match to TRBD1 covers 7 bases. With 2 bases clipped from V and 4 bases from J, the junction kept 13 bases outside the gene matches. Germline V lookup: CDR1 SGHAT, CDR2 FQNNGV. The CDR3 runs to 17 residues. CDR3: CASSLYGQGVGGTEAFF. CDR3 nucleotides: TGTGCCAGCAGCTTATACGGGCAGGGGGTCGGTGGCACTGAAGCTTTCTTT.

The chain uses TRBV10-3 and TRBJ2-2, with 9 positions matching TRBD2. The CDR3 is 15 residues long. Trimming took 4 bases from V and 4 from J; bases not matched to a gene: 4. CDR1 is ENHRY and CDR2 is SYGVKD in the germline V gene. CDR3 region: CAISVAGVGTGELFF. The CDR3 bases are TGTGCCATCAGTGTAGCGGGAGTAGGCACCGGGGAGCTGTTTTTT.

The chain uses TRBV14 and TRBJ1-6; D is possibly TRBD1 (5 bases). CDR3 size: 17 residues. V lost 4 bases and J lost 7, with 20 bases in between. The germline V gene encodes CDR1 SGHDN and CDR2 FVKESK. CDR3 sequence reads: CASSLLLRQTPNSPLHF. In nucleotides, the CDR3 is TGTGCCAGCAGCCTACTCCTTCGACAGACTCCGAATTCACCCCTCCACTTT.

The V call is TRBV10-2, the J call TRBJ2-1; TRBD2 matches 13 bases. The CDR3 is 16 residues long. Germline CDR1 and CDR2: WSHSY and SAAADI. Trimming cost V 7 bases and J 2 bases; bases outside gene matches: 5. CDR3 region: CASTRLAGGAYNEQFF. The CDR3 coding sequence is TGCGCCAGCACCCGACTAGCGGGAGGCGCCTACAATGAGCAGTTCTTC.

The chain has TRBV7-2 and TRBJ2-5; 10 bases are a match to TRBD2. This CDR3 has 16 amino acids. CDR1 SGHTA and CDR2 FQGNSA come from the germline V gene. V was clipped by 5 bases and J by 4 bases; unmatched bases: 10. DNA of the CDR3: TGTGCCAGCAGCACTGACTCAGCGGGAGGGCGAGAGACCCAGTACTTC. It translates to CASSTDSAGGRETQYF.

The V and J genes are TRBV5-4 and TRBJ1-1; 8 nucleotides line up with TRBD1. The germline V gene has CDR1 SGHNT and CDR2 YYREEE (reference sequence). The CDR3 has 17 amino acids. The ends lost 3 bases at V and 1 base at J; junction bases unmatched: 11. CDR3 loop: CASSSPYSGTGNTEAFF. In nucleotides, the CDR3 is TGTGCCAGCAGCTCTCCCTATTCCGGGACAGGGAACACTGAAGCTTTCTTT.

V is TRBV5-6 and J is TRBJ2-7; TRBD2 agrees at 10 bases. The V gene end was trimmed by 4 bases and the J gene end by 6 bases; junction bases not matched to a gene: 13. The germline V gene encodes CDR1 SGHDT and CDR2 YYEEEE. There are 16 residues in the CDR3. Here the CDR3 DNA reads TGTGCCAGCAGCCAAACGGGGCTAGCGGGAGTACGCGAGCAGTACTTC. Translated, it gives CASSQTGLAGVREQYF.